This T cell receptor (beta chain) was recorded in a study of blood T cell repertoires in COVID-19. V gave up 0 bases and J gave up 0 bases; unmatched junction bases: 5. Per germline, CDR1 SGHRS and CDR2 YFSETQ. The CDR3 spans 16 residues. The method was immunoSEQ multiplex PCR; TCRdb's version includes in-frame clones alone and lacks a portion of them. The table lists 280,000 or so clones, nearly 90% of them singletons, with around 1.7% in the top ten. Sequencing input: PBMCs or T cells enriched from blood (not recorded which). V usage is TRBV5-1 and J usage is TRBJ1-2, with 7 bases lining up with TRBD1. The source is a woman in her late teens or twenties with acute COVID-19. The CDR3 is CASSLDRDSTNYGYTF. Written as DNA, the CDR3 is TGCGCCAGCAGCTTGGATCGGGACAGCACTAACTATGGCTACACCTTC.